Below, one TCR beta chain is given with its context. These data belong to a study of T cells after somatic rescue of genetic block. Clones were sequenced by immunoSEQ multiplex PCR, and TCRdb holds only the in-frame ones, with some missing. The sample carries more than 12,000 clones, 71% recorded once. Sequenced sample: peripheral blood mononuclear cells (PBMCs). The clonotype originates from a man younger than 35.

The CDR3 bases are TGTGCCAGCTTCCAAGGGGAGCAGTACTTC. Its translation: CASFQGEQYF. The chain carries TRBV25-1 and TRBJ2-7; D unclear. CDR3 length equals 10 residues. CDR1 is MGHDK and CDR2 is SYGVNS in the germline V gene. Trimming pared 8 bases from V and 7 bases from J, leaving 9 bases between.